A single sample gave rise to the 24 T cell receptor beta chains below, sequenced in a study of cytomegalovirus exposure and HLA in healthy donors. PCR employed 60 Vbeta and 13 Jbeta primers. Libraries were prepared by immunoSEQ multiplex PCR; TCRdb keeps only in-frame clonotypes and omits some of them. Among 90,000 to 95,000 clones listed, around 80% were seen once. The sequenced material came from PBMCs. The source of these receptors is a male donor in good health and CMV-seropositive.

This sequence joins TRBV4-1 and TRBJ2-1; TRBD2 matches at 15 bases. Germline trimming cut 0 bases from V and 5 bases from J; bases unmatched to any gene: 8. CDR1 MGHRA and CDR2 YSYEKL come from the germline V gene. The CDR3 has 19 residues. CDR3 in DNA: TGCGCCAGCAGCCAAGATCGGACTAGCGGGGGGGCCCATAACAATGAGCAGTTCTTC. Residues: CASSQDRTSGGAHNNEQFF.

The chain's CDR3 is CASSLEEGGGPIYGYTF. CDR3 sequence (DNA): TGTGCCAGCAGCTTAGAGGAAGGAGGAGGACCTATCTATGGCTACACCTTC. The chain combines TRBV7-9 with TRBJ1-2; D gene uncertain. This CDR3 spans 17 amino acids. Germline values: CDR1 SEHNR, CDR2 FQNEAQ (reference sequence). The V end lost 1 base, the J end lost 4 bases, and 19 bases lay between the germline ends.

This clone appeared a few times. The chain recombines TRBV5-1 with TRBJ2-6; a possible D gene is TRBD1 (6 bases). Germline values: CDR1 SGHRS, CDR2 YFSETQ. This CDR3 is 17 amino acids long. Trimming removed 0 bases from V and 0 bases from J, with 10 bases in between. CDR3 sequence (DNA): TGCGCCAGCAGCTTGGCCGGACAGAGCTCTGGGGCCAACGTCCTGACTTTC. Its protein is CASSLAGQSSGANVLTF.

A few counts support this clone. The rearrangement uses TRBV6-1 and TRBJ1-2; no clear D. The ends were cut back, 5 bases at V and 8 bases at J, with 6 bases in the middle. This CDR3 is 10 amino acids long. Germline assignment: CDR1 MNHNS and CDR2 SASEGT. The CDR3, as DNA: TGTGCCAGCAGTTGGGAGGGCTACACCTTC. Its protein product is CASSWEGYTF.

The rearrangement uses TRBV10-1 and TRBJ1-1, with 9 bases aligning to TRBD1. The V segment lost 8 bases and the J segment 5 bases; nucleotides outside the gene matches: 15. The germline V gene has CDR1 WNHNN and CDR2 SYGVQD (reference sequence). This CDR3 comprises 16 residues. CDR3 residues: CASEAGQGIGRTEAFF. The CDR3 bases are TGCGCCAGCGAGGCGGGACAGGGCATTGGGAGGACTGAAGCTTTCTTT.

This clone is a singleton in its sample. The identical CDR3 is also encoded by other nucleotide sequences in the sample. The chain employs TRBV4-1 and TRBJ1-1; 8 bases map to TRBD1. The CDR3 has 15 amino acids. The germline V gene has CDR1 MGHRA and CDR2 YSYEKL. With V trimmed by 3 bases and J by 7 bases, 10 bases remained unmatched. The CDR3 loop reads CASSQVDNRGGEAFF. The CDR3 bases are TGCGCCAGCAGCCAGGTTGACAACAGGGGGGGTGAAGCTTTCTTT.

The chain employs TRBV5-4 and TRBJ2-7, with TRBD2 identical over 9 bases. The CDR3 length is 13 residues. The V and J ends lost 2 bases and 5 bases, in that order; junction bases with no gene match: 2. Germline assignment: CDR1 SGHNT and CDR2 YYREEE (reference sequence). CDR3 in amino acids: CASSFWTSDEQYF. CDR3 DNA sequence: TGTGCCAGCAGCTTCTGGACTAGCGACGAGCAGTACTTC.

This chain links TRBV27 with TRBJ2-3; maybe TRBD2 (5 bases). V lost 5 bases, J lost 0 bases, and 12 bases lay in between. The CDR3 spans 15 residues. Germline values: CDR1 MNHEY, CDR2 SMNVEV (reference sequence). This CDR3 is CASSTILDSTDTQYF. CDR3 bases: TGTGCCAGCAGTACAATACTAGATAGCACAGATACGCAGTATTTT.

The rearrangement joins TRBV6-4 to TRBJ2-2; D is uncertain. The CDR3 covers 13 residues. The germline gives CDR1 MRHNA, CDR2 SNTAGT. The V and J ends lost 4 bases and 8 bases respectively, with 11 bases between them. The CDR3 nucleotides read TGTGCCAGCAGTGCCGTAGTAGCAGGGGAGCTGTTTTTT. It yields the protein CASSAVVAGELFF.

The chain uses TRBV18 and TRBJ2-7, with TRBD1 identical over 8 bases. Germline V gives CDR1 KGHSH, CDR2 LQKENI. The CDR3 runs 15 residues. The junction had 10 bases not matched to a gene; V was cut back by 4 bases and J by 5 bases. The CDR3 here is CASSRDRGGFHEQYF. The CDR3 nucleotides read TGTGCCAGCTCACGTGACAGGGGCGGATTCCACGAGCAGTACTTC.

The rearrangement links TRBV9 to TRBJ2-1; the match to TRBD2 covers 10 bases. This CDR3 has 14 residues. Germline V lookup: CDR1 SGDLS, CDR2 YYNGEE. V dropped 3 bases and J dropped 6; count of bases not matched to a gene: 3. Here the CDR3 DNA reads TGTGCCAGCAGCGGGACTAGCGGTCCCAATGAGCAGTTCTTC. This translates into CASSGTSGPNEQFF.

In DNA, the CDR3 is TGTGCCAGCAGCTTCGATCGACTAGCGGTCTACAATGAGCAGTTCTTC. It translates to CASSFDRLAVYNEQFF. V and J are TRBV7-9 and TRBJ2-1; 9 nucleotides match TRBD2. Per germline, CDR1 SEHNR and CDR2 FQNEAQ (reference sequence). The V gene end was trimmed by 3 bases and the J gene end by 3 bases; junction bases not matched to a gene: 6. The length of the CDR3 is 16 residues.

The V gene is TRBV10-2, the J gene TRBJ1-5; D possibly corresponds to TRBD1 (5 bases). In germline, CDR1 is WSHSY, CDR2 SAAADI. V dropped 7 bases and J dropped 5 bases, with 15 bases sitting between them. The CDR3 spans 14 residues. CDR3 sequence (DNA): TGCGCCAGCACGCCAGACAGTGTCGATCAGCCCCAGCATTTT. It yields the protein CASTPDSVDQPQHF.

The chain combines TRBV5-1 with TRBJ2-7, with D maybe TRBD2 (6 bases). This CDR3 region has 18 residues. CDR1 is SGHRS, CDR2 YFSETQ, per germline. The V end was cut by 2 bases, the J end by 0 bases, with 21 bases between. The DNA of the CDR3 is TGCGCCAGCAGCTTTGGGGGTATAAGGGGAGGAGGCTCCTACGAGCAGTACTTC. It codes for CASSFGGIRGGGSYEQYF.

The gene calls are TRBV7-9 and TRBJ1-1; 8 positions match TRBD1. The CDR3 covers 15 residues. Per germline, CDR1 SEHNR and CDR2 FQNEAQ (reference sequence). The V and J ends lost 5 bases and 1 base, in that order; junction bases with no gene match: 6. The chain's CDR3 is CASSPAGQGNTEAFF. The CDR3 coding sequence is TGTGCCAGCAGCCCCGCCGGACAGGGGAACACTGAAGCTTTCTTT.

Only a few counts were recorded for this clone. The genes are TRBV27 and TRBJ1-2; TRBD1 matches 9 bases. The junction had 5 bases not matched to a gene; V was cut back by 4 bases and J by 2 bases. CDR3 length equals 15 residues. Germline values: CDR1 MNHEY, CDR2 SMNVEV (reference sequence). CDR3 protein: CASSWGTGSNYGYTF. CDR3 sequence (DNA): TGTGCCAGCAGTTGGGGGACAGGGTCGAACTATGGCTACACCTTC.

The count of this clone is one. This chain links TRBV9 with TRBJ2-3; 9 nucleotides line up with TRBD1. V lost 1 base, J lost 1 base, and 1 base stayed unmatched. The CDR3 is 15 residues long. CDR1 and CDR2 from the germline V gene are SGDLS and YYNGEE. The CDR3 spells CASSVWTGGTDTQYF. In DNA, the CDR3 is TGTGCCAGCAGCGTATGGACAGGGGGCACAGATACGCAGTATTTT. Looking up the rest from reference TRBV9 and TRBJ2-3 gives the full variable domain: DSGVTQTPKHLITATGQRVTLRCSPRSGDLSVYWYQQSLDQGLQFLIQYYNGEERAKGNILERFSAQQFPDLHSELNLSSLELGDSALYFCASSVWTGGTDTQYFGPGTRLTVL.

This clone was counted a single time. The CDR3 DNA sequence: TGTGCCAGCAGCACCCCGGGTCCGTCCTACGAGCAGTACTTC. Translated, it gives CASSTPGPSYEQYF. The chain joins TRBV5-6 to TRBJ2-7, with D hard to call. The CDR3 has 14 residues. Germline-derived CDR1 and CDR2 are SGHDT and YYEEEE. Between the trimmed V and J ends, which lost 4 bases and 1 base, there was a span of 12 bases. The full variable domain, its missing parts supplied by reference TRBV5-6 and TRBJ2-7, is DAGVTQSPTHLIKTRGQQVTLRCSPKSGHDTVSWYQQALGQGPQFIFQYYEEEERQRGNFPDRFSGHQFPNYSSELNVNALLLGDSALYLCASSTPGPSYEQYFGPGTRLTVT.

CDR3 loop: CASSLMAQPQHF. The CDR3 DNA follows: TGTGCCAGCAGTTTAATGGCTCAGCCCCAGCATTTT. The V and J genes are TRBV28 and TRBJ1-5; D remains unclear. Trimming removed 2 bases at V and 6 bases at J, with 5 bases between. This CDR3 contains 12 residues. Per germline, CDR1 MDHEN and CDR2 SYDVKM.

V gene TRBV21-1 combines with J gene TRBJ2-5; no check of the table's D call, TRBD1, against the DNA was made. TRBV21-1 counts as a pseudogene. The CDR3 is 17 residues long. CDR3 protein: CASSPPNQGSQQETQYF. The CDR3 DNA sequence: TGTGCCAGCAGCCCACCTAATCAGGGTTCGCAACAAGAGACCCAGTACTTC.

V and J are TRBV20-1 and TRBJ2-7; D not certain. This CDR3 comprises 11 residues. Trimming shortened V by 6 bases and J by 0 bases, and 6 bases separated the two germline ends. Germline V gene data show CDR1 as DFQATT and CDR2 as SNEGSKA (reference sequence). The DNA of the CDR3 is TGCAGTGCCCGTGTCTCCTACGAGCAGTACTTC. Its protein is CSARVSYEQYF.

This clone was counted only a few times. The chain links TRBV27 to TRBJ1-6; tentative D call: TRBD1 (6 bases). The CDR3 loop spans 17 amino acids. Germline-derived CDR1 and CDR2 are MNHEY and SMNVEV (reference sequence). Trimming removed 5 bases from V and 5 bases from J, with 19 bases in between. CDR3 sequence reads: CASSPTGGARNNSPLHF. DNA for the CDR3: TGTGCCAGCAGTCCAACGGGGGGGGCAAGAAATAATTCACCCCTCCACTTT.

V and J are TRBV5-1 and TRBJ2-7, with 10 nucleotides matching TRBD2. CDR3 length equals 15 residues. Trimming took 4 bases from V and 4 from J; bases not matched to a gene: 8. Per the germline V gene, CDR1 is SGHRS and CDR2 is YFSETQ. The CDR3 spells CASSPGTSVIYEQYF. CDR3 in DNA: TGCGCCAGCAGCCCGGGGACTAGCGTAATATACGAGCAGTACTTC.

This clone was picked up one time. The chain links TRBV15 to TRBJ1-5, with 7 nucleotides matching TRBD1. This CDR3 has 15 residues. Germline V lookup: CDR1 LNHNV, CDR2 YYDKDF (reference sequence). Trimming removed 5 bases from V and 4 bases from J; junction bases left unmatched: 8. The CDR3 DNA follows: TGTGCCACCAGCCTTTCCAGGGGGGCAAATCAGCCCCAGCATTTT. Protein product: CATSLSRGANQPQHF. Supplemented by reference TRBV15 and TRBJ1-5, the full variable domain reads DAMVIQNPRYQVTQFGKPVTLSCSQTLNHNVMYWYQQKSSQAPKLLFHYYDKDFNNEADTPDNFQSRRPNTSFCFLDIRSPGLGDTAMYLCATSLSRGANQPQHFGDGTRLSIL.